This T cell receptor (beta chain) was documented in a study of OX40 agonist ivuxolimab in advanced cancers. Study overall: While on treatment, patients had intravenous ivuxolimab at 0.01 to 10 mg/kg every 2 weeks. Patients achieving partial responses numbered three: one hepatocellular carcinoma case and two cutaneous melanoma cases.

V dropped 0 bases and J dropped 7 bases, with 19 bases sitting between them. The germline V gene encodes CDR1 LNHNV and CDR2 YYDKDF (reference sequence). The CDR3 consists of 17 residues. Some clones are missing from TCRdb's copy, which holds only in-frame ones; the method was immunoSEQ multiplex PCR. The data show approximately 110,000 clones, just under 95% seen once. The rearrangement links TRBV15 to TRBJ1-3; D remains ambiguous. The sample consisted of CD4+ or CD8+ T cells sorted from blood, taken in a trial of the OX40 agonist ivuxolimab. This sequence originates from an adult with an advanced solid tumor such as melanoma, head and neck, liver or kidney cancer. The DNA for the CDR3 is TGTGCCACCAGCAGAGATTATAACAGCCCTGGATTGAACACCATATATTTT. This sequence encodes CATSRDYNSPGLNTIYF.